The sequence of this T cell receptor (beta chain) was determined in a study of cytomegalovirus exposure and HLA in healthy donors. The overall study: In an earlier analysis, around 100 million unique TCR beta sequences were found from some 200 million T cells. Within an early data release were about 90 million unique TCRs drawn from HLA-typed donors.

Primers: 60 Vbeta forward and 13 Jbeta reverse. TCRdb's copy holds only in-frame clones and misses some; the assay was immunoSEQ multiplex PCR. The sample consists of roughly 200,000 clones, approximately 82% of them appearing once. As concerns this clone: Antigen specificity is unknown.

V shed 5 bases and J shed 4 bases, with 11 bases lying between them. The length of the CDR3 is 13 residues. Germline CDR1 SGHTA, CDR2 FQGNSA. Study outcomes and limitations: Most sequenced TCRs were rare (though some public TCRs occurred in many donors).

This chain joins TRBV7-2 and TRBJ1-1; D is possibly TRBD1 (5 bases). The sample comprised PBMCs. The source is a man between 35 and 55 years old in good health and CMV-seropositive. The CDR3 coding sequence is TGTGCCAGCAGCGCCCAGGGAGGCACTGAAGCTTTCTTT. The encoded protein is CASSAQGGTEAFF.